The next 20 T cell receptor beta chains were all read from a single sample in a study of OX40 agonist ivuxolimab in advanced cancers. The table came from immunoSEQ multiplex PCR; TCRdb's copy has only in-frame clones and leaves some out. This table holds around 86,000 clones, around 84% found once. The sample was CD4+ or CD8+ T cells sorted from blood, taken in a trial of the OX40 agonist ivuxolimab. Receptor source: an adult with an advanced solid tumor such as melanoma, head and neck, liver or kidney cancer.

This sequence joins TRBV7-8 and TRBJ1-1; TRBD1 agrees at 7 bases. V gave up 4 bases and J gave up 3 bases; unmatched junction bases: 14. Looked up from germline, CDR1 is SGHVS and CDR2 is FQNEAQ. The CDR3 length is 17 residues. CDR3 DNA sequence: TGTGCCAGCAGCTCCTACAGGGGAGGGGAGGGAGACACTGAAGCTTTCTTT. Translation gives CASSSYRGGEGDTEAFF.

The CDR3 region has the DNA TGTGCCAGCAGCCACCCGTGGGAACTAGCGGAAACAGATACGCAGTATTTT. Encoded protein: CASSHPWELAETDTQYF. The rearrangement joins TRBV4-2 to TRBJ2-3; 8 bases align to TRBD2. V dropped 3 bases and J dropped 3; count of bases not matched to a gene: 11. Germline loops: CDR1 LGHNA, CDR2 YNFKEQ. This CDR3 has 17 amino acids.

V usage is TRBV21-1 and J usage is TRBJ2-2; TRBD2, as called in the table, went unchecked against the DNA. TRBV21-1 is described as a pseudogene. CDR3 length: 17 residues. CDR3 amino acids: CASTPSGGPRGAGELFF. CDR3 coding DNA: TGTGCCAGCACCCCTAGCGGGGGGCCGAGAGGGGCCGGGGAGCTGTTTTTT.

The chain couples TRBV4-3 to TRBJ1-5, with 7 bases that match TRBD1. In germline, CDR1 is LGHNA, CDR2 YSLEER. CDR3 length: 16 amino acids. V lost 0 bases and J lost 5; bases outside the gene matches: 7. CDR3 region: CASSQEARGRDQPQHF. CDR3 in DNA: TGCGCCAGCAGCCAAGAGGCGAGGGGGCGGGATCAGCCCCAGCATTTT.

This chain uses TRBV4-1 with TRBJ2-7; 13 nucleotides line up with TRBD2. The CDR3 loop spans 19 amino acids. After removal of 5 bases from V and 0 bases from J, the junction contained 13 bases not matched to a gene. Germline V gene data show CDR1 as MGHRA and CDR2 as YSYEKL. The CDR3 bases are TGCGCCAGCAGCACGAAGCCCGGGACTAGCGGGGCGAGCTCCTACGAGCAGTACTTC. This encodes CASSTKPGTSGASSYEQYF.

This clone was found once. The gene calls are TRBV4-1 and TRBJ2-2; 7 nucleotides align to TRBD2. The V and J ends lost 0 bases and 5 bases, in that order; junction bases with no gene match: 12. Germline V gene sequence: CDR1 MGHRA, CDR2 YSYEKL. This CDR3 spans 18 amino acids. CDR3 coding DNA: TGCGCCAGCAGCCAAGATGATCGCGGGAGACATTCTACCGGGGAGCTGTTTTTT. Its translation is CASSQDDRGRHSTGELFF.

CDR3: CASRRDRESYTEAFF. CDR3 nucleotide sequence: TGCGCCAGCAGAAGGGACAGGGAATCGTACACTGAAGCTTTCTTT. V and J are TRBV5-1 and TRBJ1-1; TRBD1 matches 9 bases. The CDR3 totals 15 residues. Unmatched junction bases numbered 8, after V lost 5 bases and J lost 3 bases. The germline V gene has CDR1 SGHRS and CDR2 YFSETQ.

The V call is TRBV5-1, the J call TRBJ2-2; D gene uncertain. This CDR3 contains 13 residues. The ends were cut back, 0 bases at V and 4 bases at J, with 4 bases in the middle. From germline, CDR1 is SGHRS and CDR2 YFSETQ. The CDR3 DNA sequence: TGCGCCAGCAGCTTGGGAGCCACCGGGGAGCTGTTTTTT. It yields the protein CASSLGATGELFF.

The J gene is TRBJ2-3, the V gene TRBV5-6; no clear D. Germline V gives CDR1 SGHDT, CDR2 YYEEEE. The V gene lost 0 bases and the J gene lost 4 bases, with 6 bases spanning the gap. CDR3 length equals 13 residues. The chain's CDR3 is CASSLDRPDTQYF. The CDR3 DNA reads TGTGCCAGCAGCTTGGACCGGCCAGATACGCAGTATTTT.

The J gene is TRBJ1-2, the V gene TRBV7-2; D is unresolved. The CDR3 has 12 residues. CDR1 is SGHTA and CDR2 is FQGNSA in the germline V gene. Trimming shortened V by 0 bases and J by 3 bases, and 2 bases separated the two germline ends. The CDR3, as DNA: TGTGCCAGCAGCTTAGCAGACTATGGCTACACCTTC. Amino acids: CASSLADYGYTF.

The chain employs TRBV7-2 and TRBJ2-3; 8 bases fit TRBD1. The CDR3 spans 15 residues. Trimming at V came to 5 bases and at J to 5 bases, leaving 9 bases not matched to a gene. From germline, CDR1 is SGHTA and CDR2 FQGNSA. The CDR3 protein is CASSPGQGIKDTQYF. In nucleotides, the CDR3 is TGTGCCAGCAGCCCCGGACAGGGAATAAAAGATACGCAGTATTTT.

The CDR3 region is CASSEASTTNQPQHF. The CDR3 region has the DNA TGTGCCAGCAGTGAGGCGTCAACAACCAATCAGCCCCAGCATTTT. The chain is built from TRBV6-1 and TRBJ1-5; D uncertain. Germline lookup yields CDR1 MNHNS and CDR2 SASEGT. The CDR3 contains 15 residues. Trimming took 3 bases from V and 3 from J, leaving 12 bases between them.

The chain uses TRBV5-8 and TRBJ2-1; D might be TRBD2 (7 bases). The CDR3 totals 17 residues. Trimming took off 3 bases at V and 3 bases at J, with 19 bases between the two ends. The germline V gene has CDR1 SGHTS and CDR2 YDEGEE. The CDR3 DNA reads as TGTGCCAGCAGCTCGAGCGGGGCGGGGGCCTTCTACAATGAGCAGTTCTTC. Amino acid sequence: CASSSSGAGAFYNEQFF.

CDR3: CASSLGGSLMNTEAFF. Here the CDR3 DNA reads TGTGCCAGCAGCTTGGGGGGCAGCTTGATGAACACTGAAGCTTTCTTT. This sequence joins TRBV5-4 and TRBJ1-1; D is perhaps TRBD1 (5 bases). With 0 bases removed from V and 0 bases from J, the gap between germline ends came to 12 bases. Per germline, CDR1 SGHNT and CDR2 YYREEE (reference sequence). The CDR3 is 16 amino acids.

The rearrangement links TRBV9 to TRBJ2-3; TRBD2 aligns across 9 bases. V lost 0 bases, J lost 3 bases, and 2 bases stayed unmatched. CDR1 and CDR2 (germline): SGDLS, YYNGEE. The CDR3 covers 15 residues. The CDR3 here is CASSVASGVTDTQYF. CDR3 nucleotides: TGTGCCAGCAGCGTAGCTAGCGGGGTTACAGATACGCAGTATTTT.

The chain joins TRBV9 to TRBJ2-2; possible D gene TRBD1, 5 bases. CDR1 SGDLS and CDR2 YYNGEE come from the germline V gene. V lost 6 bases to trimming and J lost 6 bases, with 21 bases between them. The CDR3 length is 16 residues. The CDR3 nucleotides read TGTGCCAGCACCCGTACAGGAAATCTAGGACCCGGGGAGCTGTTTTTT. It codes for CASTRTGNLGPGELFF.

CDR3 nucleotide sequence: TGTGCCAGCAGGGACAGATTAAATTCACCCCTCCACTTT. Translated, it gives CASRDRLNSPLHF. The rearrangement joins TRBV6-6 to TRBJ1-6; TRBD1 might be the D (6 bases). Trimming removed 6 bases at V and 7 bases at J, with 10 bases between. From germline, CDR1 is MNHNY and CDR2 SVGAGI (reference sequence). The CDR3 length is 13 residues.

The chain carries TRBV6-6 and TRBJ1-6; D remains ambiguous. CDR1 MNHNY and CDR2 SVGAGI come from the germline V gene (reference sequence). Deletions cut 0 bases from V and 5 bases from J, with 8 bases between. The CDR3 sequence is 15 residues long. In DNA, the CDR3 is TGTGCCAGCAGTTACTCTGAGGTCCATAATTCACCCCTCCACTTT. This gives the protein CASSYSEVHNSPLHF.

The chain links TRBV19 to TRBJ1-1; D not certain. CDR1 is LNHDA and CDR2 is SQIVND in the germline V gene (reference sequence). V was cut by 7 bases and J by 1 base, with 16 bases left in between. This CDR3 spans 15 amino acids. The CDR3 region is CASIFRPKGNTEAFF. DNA for the CDR3: TGTGCCAGTATATTTAGGCCTAAGGGGAACACTGAAGCTTTCTTT.

This chain uses TRBV18 with TRBJ2-7, with TRBD1 identical over 11 bases. CDR1 and CDR2 (germline): KGHSH, LQKENI. J lost 6 bases, V lost 3 bases, and 13 bases had no gene match. This CDR3 is built from 17 residues. The CDR3 DNA follows: TGTGCCAGCTCACCGGACAGGGGGCTCCCCACGTCCGCCGAGCAGTACGTC. Translating gives CASSPDRGLPTSAEQYV.